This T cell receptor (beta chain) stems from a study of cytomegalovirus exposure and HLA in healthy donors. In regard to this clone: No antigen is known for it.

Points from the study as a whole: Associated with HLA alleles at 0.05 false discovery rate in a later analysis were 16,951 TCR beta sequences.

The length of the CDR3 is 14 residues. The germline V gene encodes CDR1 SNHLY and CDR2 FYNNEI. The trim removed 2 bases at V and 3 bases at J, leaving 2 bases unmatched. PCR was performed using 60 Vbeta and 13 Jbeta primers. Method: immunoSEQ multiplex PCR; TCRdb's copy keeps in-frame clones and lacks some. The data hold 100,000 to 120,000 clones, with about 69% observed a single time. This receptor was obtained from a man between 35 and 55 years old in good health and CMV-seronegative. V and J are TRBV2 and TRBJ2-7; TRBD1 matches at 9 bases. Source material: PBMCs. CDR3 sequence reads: CASSEQGQGYEQYF. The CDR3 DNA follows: TGTGCCAGCAGTGAACAGGGACAGGGCTACGAGCAGTACTTC.